The rows below give T cell receptor beta chains drawn from one sample of a study of T cell repertoires in cytomegalovirus infection. TCRdb redid the calling of the reads with MiXCR, one entry per CDR3 protein. The table includes about 160,000 distinct CDR3 sequences, 17% detected once. The sample taken for sequencing was CD8+ T cells from PBMCs. The source is a human donor in good health (CMV status not recorded). Some clones in this sample may be carry-over from other donors' samples. The CDR3 runs from the conserved cysteine through the conserved F or W. Fields, in order: V gene, J gene, CDR3 protein.

>TRBV7-6|TRBJ2-3
CASSHEIRADTQYF
>TRBV5-4|TRBJ2-7
CASSLGQGIYEQYF
>TRBV9|TRBJ1-2
CASSNPRDRGPSSPPNYGYTF
>TRBV28|TRBJ2-5
CASSWYGQGFRQTQYF
>TRBV4-1|TRBJ1-2
CASSQDDLAGYTF
>TRBV7-9|TRBJ1-2
CASSFSTGDYYGYTF
>TRBV7-2|TRBJ2-1
CASSLGSGTYNEQFF
>TRBV28|TRBJ2-1
CASSSNDRVEQFF
>TRBV2|TRBJ2-1
CASMGLAGEGNEQFF
>TRBV11-1|TRBJ1-1
CASSFGAGNTEAFF
>TRBV24-1|TRBJ2-2
CATSEDLAGVATGELFF